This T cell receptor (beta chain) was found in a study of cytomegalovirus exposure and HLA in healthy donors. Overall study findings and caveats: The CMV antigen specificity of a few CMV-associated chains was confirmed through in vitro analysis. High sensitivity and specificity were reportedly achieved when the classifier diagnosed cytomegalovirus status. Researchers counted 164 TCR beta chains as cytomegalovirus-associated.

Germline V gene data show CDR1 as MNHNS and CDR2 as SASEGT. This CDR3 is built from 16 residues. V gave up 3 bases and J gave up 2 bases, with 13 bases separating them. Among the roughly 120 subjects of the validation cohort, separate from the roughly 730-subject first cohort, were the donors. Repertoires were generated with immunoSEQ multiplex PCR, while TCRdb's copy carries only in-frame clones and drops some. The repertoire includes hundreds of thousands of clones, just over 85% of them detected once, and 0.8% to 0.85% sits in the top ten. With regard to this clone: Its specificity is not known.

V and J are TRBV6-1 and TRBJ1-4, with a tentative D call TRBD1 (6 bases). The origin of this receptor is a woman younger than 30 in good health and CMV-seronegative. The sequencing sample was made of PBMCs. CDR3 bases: TGTGCCAGCAGTGATACAGGGTGGACCACTAATGAAAAACTGTTTTTT. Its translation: CASSDTGWTTNEKLFF.